This TCR beta chain was obtained from a study of shared clonotypes between healthy human individuals. Study observations and caveats: Investigators expected sequencing depth to affect clonotype sharing among donors.

Points on this clone: Its matching antigen is unknown.

Deep was the level used in running the assay. Some clones are missing from TCRdb's copy, which holds only in-frame ones; the method was immunoSEQ multiplex PCR. This sample carries about 2.4 million clones, approximately 93% of them seen once, and the ten largest clones take about 0.38%. The donor population consisted of healthy HIV-negative adults with no recent acute infections or vaccinations. It was into CD45RA+ naive and CD45RA-negative memory subsets that the CD4+ cells were split. Germline V lookup: CDR1 MNHEY, CDR2 SMNVEV (reference sequence). This CDR3 has 19 residues. V trimming: 5 bases; J trimming: 0 bases; junction bases outside the gene matches: 17.

The origin of this receptor is a man aged 18 to 29 in good health. Some clones in this sample may be carry-over from other donors' samples. Material: naive CD4+ T cells from PBMCs. The sample's subset: CD45RA+ positively selected. The V and J genes are TRBV27 and TRBJ2-7; 9 bases map to TRBD2. CDR3 amino acids: CASSPSLAGILRSSYEQYF. Written as DNA, the CDR3 is TGTGCCAGCAGTCCCTCCCTAGCGGGGATCCTTAGGAGCTCCTACGAGCAGTACTTC.